This TCR beta chain comes out of a study of cytomegalovirus exposure and HLA in healthy donors. Overall study context: The roughly 110 validation repertoires matched the approximately 700 first-cohort repertoires in platform, a later analysis reported.

Clones were sequenced by immunoSEQ multiplex PCR, and TCRdb holds only the in-frame ones, with some missing. The table lists over 200,000 clones, around 88% of them singletons. Comments on this clone: Its cognate antigen is unknown.

The germline V and J ends were trimmed by 3 bases and 1 base, with 13 bases remaining between them. Germline loops: CDR1 SNHLY, CDR2 FYNNEI. This CDR3 is 15 amino acids long. Study observations and caveats: Reports showed the classifier diagnosing cytomegalovirus status with high specificity and sensitivity.

The clonotype originates from a woman between 18 and 29 years old in good health and CMV-seronegative. Specimen: PBMCs. V usage is TRBV2 and J usage is TRBJ2-7; unclear D gene. The CDR3: CASSDEESLSYEQYF. The CDR3 DNA is TGTGCCAGCAGTGACGAAGAGAGTCTATCCTACGAGCAGTACTTC.